This TCR beta chain was sequenced for a study of early T cells in non-severe SARS-CoV-2 infection (dated by TCRdb to the early 2020s). In terms of the full investigation: Because TCR sequencing relied on bulk RNA taken from unsorted whole blood, pairing of alpha and beta chains was not possible. What the research found in general, with its limitations: Matching against VDJdb was skewed toward anti-spike CD8 responses, likely underestimated virus-specific expansions, and missed private and CD4 specificities.

The library was generated by 5' RACE. The sequencing machine was a NextSeq 500. Unique molecular identifiers were attached to individual cDNA molecules in the TCR library protocol so that sequencing error and PCR bias could be corrected. Both TCR alpha and beta chains were sequenced, and tight co-correlation was observed between alpha and beta sequence abundances in each sample. On the study's bioinformatics: V gene, J gene and CDR3 annotation of TCR sequences was performed with Decombinator V4. Expanded TCRs were defined as changing significantly between any two time points under a Poisson model with p below 0.0001. TCR abundances were normalised to the total number of TCRs sequenced per sample and were expressed as counts per million. TRAV1-2 paired with TRAJ12, TRAJ20 or TRAJ33 defined MAIT TCRs, while TRAV10 paired with TRAJ18 defined iNKT TCRs. VDJdb, accessed 1 November 2021, was searched for CMV, EBV and SARS-CoV-2 annotated TCRs, excluding TCRs annotated for multiple antigens. TCRdb applied fastp at Q25 and MiXCR to the public reads, then kept only in-frame beta chains. Every entry covers one CDR3 protein and lists the most common genes and DNA from its rows. The V and J calls here are based on TCRdb, not the publication. The sample table holds approximately 35,000 distinct CDR3 sequences, of which under 4.5% were seen once. About 6.3% of the sample goes to the ten largest clones.

The CDR1 and CDR2 encoded by the germline V gene are SGHRS and YFSETQ. The germline ends are 16 bases apart after V is trimmed by 0 bases and J by 0 bases. The CDR3, cysteine through phenylalanine, is 17 amino acids long. Solely the CDR3 DNA is kept, with 51 bases framed from the first base. This clonotype is categorized as medium-sized (0.01 to 0.1%). What this receptor recognizes is not known. Base qualities are missing; no much larger clone stands one base away. A case-control design nested within a healthcare worker cohort in London, UK, was used, with weekly nasopharyngeal swab PCR tests and blood sampling performed. Healthcare workers were recruited during the week of the UK lockdown, between 23 and 31 March 2020, and followed weekly for up to roughly 15 weeks.

Sequenced: whole blood. The clonotype comes from an adult who was a healthcare worker with PCR-confirmed SARS-CoV-2 infection or an uninfected control (not recorded which). The V and J genes are TRBV5-1 and TRBJ2-7, with a tentative D gene TRBD1 over 5 matching bases. The nucleotide sequence reads TGCGCCAGCAGCTTGGGGCCCCCAGGGTCTCGCTCCTACGAGCAGTACTTC. This translates into CASSLGPPGSRSYEQYF.